This T cell receptor (beta chain) was sequenced during a study of control samples from healthy donors and cancer patients. Trimming left V 5 bases short and J 2 bases short, with 10 bases between. Germline-derived CDR1 and CDR2 are KGHSH and LQKENI. The CDR3 loop spans 13 amino acids. Profiled with immunoSEQ multiplex PCR; TCRdb holds only in-frame clones, not every one. The table includes about 150,000 clones, approximately 93% detected once. The chain recombines TRBV18 with TRBJ2-7, with TRBD2 as a possible D gene (5 bases). The origin of this receptor is a man in his forties or fifties in good health. The sample was blood. The CDR3 loop reads CASSEGTPYEQYF. The CDR3 DNA reads TGTGCCAGCTCAGAGGGAACCCCCTACGAGCAGTACTTC.